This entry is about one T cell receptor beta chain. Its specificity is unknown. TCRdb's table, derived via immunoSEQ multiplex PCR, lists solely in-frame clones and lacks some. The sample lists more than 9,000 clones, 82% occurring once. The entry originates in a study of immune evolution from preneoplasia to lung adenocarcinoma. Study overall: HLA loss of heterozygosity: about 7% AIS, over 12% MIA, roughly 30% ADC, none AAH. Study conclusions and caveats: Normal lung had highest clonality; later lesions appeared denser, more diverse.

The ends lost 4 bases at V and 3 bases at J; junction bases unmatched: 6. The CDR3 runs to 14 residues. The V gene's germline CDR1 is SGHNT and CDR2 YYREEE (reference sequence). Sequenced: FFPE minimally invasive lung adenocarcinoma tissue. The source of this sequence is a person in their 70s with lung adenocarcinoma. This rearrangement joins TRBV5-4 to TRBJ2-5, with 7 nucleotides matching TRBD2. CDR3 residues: CASSPVGGEETQYF. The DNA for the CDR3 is TGTGCCAGCAGCCCCGTGGGGGGGGAAGAGACCCAGTACTTC.